This TCR beta chain is drawn from a study of T cell changes during pregnancy in multiple sclerosis. The data were produced by immunoSEQ multiplex PCR, yet TCRdb's version contains in-frame clones alone and is incomplete. The sample consists of about 50,000 clones, around 90% of them appearing once. This CDR3 comprises 14 residues. From germline, CDR1 is SGHRS and CDR2 YFSETQ. V was shortened by 0 bases and J by 2 bases, with 8 bases between the two germline ends. V usage is TRBV5-1 and J usage is TRBJ2-5; D might be TRBD1 (5 bases). This TCR came from a female donor with multiple sclerosis, enrolled in a pregnancy study. Sequenced material: CD4+ T cells from peripheral blood mononuclear cells, taken in the second trimester of pregnancy. In DNA, the CDR3 is TGCGCCAGCAGCTTGGCAGGGATACAAGAGACCCAGTACTTC. This codes for CASSLAGIQETQYF. The full variable domain, its missing parts supplied by reference TRBV5-1 and TRBJ2-5, is KAGVTQTPRYLIKTRGQQVTLSCSPISGHRSVSWYQQTPGQGLQFLFEYFSETQRNKGNFPGRFSGRQFSNSRSEMNVSTLELGDSALYLCASSLAGIQETQYFGPGTRLLVL.